A single sample gave rise to the 5 T cell receptor beta chains below, sequenced in a study of T cell responses to AZD1222 COVID-19 vaccine. Method: immunoSEQ multiplex PCR; TCRdb's copy keeps in-frame clones and lacks some. This sample has 140,000 to 150,000 clones; around 90% occur once, and the top ten carry about 4.1%. The sample here was peripheral blood, taken 28 days after the second AZD1222 dose. These receptors all stem from an adult who received the AZD1222 COVID-19 vaccine.

The chain recombines TRBV7-9 with TRBJ2-1; unclear D gene. Germline loops: CDR1 SEHNR, CDR2 FQNEAQ (reference sequence). The length of the CDR3 is 12 residues. Trimming took 4 bases from V and 12 from J, leaving 13 bases between them. This CDR3 is CASSSSRFGQFF. In DNA, the CDR3 is TGTGCCAGCAGCTCCTCCCGTTTTGGGCAGTTCTTC.

This CDR3 reads CSASGPLNTGELFF. CDR3 in DNA: TGCAGTGCTAGTGGACCACTGAACACCGGGGAGCTGTTTTTT. The chain couples TRBV20-1 to TRBJ2-2, with unresolved D. V lost 3 bases and J lost 1, with 9 bases in between. The CDR3 loop spans 14 amino acids. CDR1 is DFQATT and CDR2 is SNEGSKA in the germline V gene (reference sequence).

The chain has TRBV11-2 and TRBJ2-3, with a tentative D call TRBD2 (5 bases). CDR1 and CDR2 from the germline V gene are SGHAT and FQNNGV. The CDR3 is 15 amino acids. V was pared by 0 bases and J by 0 bases, with 7 bases between. CDR3 sequence: CASSLDRGSTDTQYF. In nucleotides, the CDR3 is TGTGCCAGCAGCTTAGACCGCGGGAGCACAGATACGCAGTATTTT.

The chain employs TRBV5-6 and TRBJ1-6, with D perhaps TRBD1 (5 bases). CDR1 SGHDT and CDR2 YYEEEE come from the germline V gene. Trimming took 4 bases from V and 7 from J, leaving 15 bases between them. The CDR3 length is 15 residues. CDR3 amino acids: CASSPGAGLNSPLHF. DNA for the CDR3: TGTGCCAGCAGCCCCGGGGCAGGGTTAAATTCACCCCTCCACTTT.

This clone was seen more than once but under ten times. This sequence joins TRBV6-4 and TRBJ2-7; D not certain. The germline CDR1 and CDR2 sequences are MRHNA and SNTAGT. Trimming shortened V by 10 bases and J by 3 bases, and 7 bases separated the two germline ends. The CDR3 is 10 amino acids. The CDR3 loop reads CATKIYEQYF. The CDR3 DNA reads TGTGCCACCAAGATCTACGAGCAGTACTTC.